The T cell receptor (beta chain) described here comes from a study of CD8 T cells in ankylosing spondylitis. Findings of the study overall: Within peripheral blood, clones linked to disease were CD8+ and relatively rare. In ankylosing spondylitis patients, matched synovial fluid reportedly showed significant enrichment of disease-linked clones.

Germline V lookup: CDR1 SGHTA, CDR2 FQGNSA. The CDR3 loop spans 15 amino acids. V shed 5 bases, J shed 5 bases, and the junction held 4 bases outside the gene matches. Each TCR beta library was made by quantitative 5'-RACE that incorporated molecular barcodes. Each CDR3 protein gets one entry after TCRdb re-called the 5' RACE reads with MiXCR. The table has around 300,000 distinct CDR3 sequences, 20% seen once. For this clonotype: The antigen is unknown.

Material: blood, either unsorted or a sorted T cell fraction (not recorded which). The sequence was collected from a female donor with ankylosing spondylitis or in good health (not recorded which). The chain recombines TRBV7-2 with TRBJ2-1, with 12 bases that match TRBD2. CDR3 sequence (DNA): TGTGCCAGCAGCCCTAGCGGGAGGGTTGACAATGAGCAGTTCTTC. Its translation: CASSPSGRVDNEQFF.